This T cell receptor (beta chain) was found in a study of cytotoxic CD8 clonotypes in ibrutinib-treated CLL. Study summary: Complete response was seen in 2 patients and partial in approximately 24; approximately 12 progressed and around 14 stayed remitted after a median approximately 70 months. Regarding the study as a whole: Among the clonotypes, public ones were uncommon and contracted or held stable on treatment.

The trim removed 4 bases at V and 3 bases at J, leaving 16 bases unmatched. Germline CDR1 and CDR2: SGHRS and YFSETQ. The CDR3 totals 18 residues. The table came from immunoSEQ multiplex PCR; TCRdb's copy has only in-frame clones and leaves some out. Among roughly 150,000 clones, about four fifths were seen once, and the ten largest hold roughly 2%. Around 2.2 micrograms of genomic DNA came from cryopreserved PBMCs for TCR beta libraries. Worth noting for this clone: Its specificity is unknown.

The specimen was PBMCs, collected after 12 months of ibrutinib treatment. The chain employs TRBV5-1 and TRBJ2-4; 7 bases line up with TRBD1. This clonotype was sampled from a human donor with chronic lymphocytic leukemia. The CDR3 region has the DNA TGCGCCAGCAGCCGGAAACCCGGACAGGCTCTCGGCAAAAACATTCAGTACTTC. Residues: CASSRKPGQALGKNIQYF.